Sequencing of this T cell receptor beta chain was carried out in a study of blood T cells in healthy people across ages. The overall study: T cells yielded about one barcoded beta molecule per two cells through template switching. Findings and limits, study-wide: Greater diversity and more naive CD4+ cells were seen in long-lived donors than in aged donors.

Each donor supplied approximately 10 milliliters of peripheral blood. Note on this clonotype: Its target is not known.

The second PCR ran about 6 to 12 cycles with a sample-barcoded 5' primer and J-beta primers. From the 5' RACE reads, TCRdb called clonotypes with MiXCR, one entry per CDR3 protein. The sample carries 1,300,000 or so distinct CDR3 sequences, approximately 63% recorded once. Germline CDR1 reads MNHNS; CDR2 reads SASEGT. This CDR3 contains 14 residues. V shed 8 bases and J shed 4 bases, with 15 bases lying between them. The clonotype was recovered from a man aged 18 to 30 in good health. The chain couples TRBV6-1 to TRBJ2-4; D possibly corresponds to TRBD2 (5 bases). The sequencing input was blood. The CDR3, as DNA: TGTGCCAGCCGAGGACGGGGTGGGAAAAACATTCAGTACTTC. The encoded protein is CASRGRGGKNIQYF.